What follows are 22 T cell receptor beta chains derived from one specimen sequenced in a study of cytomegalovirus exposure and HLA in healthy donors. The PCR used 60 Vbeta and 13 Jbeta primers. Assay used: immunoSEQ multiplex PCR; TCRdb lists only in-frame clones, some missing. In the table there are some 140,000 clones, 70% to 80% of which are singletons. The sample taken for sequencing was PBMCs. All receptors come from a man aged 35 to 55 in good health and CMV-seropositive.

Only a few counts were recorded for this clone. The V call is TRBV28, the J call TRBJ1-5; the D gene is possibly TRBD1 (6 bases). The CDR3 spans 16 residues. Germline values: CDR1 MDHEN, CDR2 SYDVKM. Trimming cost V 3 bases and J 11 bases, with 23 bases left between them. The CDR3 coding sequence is TGTGCCAGCAGTTTGTTAGCAGGGGCGCTTAATACAGCCCAGCATTTT. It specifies CASSLLAGALNTAQHF.

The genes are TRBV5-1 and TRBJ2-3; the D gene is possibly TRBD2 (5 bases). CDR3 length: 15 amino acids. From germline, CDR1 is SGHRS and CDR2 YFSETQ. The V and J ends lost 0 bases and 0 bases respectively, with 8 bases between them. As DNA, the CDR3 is TGCGCCAGCAGCTTGGCTAGCAGAAGCACAGATACGCAGTATTTT. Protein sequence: CASSLASRSTDTQYF.

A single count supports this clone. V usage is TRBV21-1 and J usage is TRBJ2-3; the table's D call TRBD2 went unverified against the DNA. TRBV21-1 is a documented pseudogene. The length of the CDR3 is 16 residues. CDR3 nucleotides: TGTGCCAGCAGCAAAGAGGGTCGGGTGCGAGGGGATACGCAGTATTTT. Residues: CASSKEGRVRGDTQYF.

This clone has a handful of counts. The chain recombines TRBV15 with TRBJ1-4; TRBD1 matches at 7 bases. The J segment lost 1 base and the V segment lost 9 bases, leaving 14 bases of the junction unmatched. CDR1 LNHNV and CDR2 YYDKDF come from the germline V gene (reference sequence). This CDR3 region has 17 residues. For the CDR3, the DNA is TGTGCCACTCTAGCAGGGGGTGGGAAAAAAACTAATGAAAAACTGTTTTTT. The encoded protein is CATLAGGGKKTNEKLFF.

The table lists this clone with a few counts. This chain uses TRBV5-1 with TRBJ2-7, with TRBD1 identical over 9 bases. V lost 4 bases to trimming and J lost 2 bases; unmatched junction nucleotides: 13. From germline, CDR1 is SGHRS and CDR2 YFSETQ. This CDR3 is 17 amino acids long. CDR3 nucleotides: TGCGCCAGCAGCCGTGCCAGTGGACAGGGGATTACCTACGAGCAGTACTTC. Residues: CASSRASGQGITYEQYF.

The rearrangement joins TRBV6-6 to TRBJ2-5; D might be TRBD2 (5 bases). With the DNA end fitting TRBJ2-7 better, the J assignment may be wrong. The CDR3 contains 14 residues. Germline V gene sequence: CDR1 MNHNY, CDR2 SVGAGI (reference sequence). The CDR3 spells CASSLVIGGYEQYF. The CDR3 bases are TGTGCCAGCAGTTTGGTAATAGGAGGTTACGAGCAGTACTTC.

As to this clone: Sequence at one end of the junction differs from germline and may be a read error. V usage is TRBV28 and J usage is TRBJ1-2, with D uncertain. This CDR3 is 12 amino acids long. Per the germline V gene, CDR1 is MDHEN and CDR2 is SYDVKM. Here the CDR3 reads CASSFQRYGYTF. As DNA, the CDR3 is TGTGCCAGCAGTTTTCAGAGGTATGGCTACACTTTC.

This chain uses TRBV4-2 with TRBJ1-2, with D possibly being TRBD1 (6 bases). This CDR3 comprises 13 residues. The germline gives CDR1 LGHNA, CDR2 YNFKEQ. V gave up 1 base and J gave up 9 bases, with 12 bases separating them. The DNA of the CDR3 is TGTGCCAGCAGCCAAGTAGCCCGGGACAGCTACACCTTC. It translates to CASSQVARDSYTF.

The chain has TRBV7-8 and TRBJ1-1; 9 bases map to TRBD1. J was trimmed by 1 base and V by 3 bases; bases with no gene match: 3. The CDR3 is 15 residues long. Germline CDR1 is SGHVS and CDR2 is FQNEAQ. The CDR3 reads CASSFWTGENTEAFF. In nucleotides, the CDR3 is TGTGCCAGCAGCTTTTGGACAGGGGAGAACACTGAAGCTTTCTTT. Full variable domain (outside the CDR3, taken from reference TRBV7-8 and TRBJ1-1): GAGVSQSPRYKVAKRGQDVALRCDPISGHVSLFWYQQALGQGPEFLTYFQNEAQLDKSGLPSDRFFAERPEGSVSTLKIQRTQQEDSAVYLCASSFWTGENTEAFFGQGTRLTVV.

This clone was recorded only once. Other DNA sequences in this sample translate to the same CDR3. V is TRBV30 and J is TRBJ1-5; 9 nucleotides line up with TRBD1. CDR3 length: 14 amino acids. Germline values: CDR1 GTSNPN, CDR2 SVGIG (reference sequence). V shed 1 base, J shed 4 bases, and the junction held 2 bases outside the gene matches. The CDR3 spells CAWSAGQGNQPQHF. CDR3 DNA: TGTGCCTGGAGTGCAGGACAGGGGAATCAGCCCCAGCATTTT.

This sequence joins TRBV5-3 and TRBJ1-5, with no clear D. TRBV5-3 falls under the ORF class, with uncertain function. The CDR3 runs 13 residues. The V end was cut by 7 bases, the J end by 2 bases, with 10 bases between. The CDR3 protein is CARGQVGNQPQHF. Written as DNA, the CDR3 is TGTGCCAGAGGTCAGGTCGGCAATCAGCCCCAGCATTTT.

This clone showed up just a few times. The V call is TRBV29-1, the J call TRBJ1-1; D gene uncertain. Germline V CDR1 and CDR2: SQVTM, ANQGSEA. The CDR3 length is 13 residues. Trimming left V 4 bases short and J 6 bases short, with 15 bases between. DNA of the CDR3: TGCAGCGTTGGCGCGGTACAAGGCTCTGAAGCTTTCTTT. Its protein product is CSVGAVQGSEAFF.

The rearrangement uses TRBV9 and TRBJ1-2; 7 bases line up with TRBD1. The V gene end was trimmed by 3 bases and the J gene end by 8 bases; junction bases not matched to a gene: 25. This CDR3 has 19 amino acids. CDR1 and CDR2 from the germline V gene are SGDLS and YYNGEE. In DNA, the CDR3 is TGTGCCAGCAGCGCCCCATTAAGTGTCCGGGACAGACTATTTCAGGGCTACACCTTC. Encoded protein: CASSAPLSVRDRLFQGYTF.

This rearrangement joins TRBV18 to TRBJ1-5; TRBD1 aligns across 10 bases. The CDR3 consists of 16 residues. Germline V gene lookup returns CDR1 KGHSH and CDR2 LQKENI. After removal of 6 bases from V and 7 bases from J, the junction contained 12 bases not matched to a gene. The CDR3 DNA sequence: TGTGCCAGCTCTTCCGGGACAGGGGCCTCAGGGCAGCCCCAGCATTTT. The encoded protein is CASSSGTGASGQPQHF.

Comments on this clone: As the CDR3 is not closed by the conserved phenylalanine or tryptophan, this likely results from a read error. CDR3 in DNA: TGCGCCAGCAGCTTGCGGGAGGGTCTTTTCTACGAGCAGTACCTC. This translates into CASSLREGLFYEQYL. The chain couples TRBV5-1 to TRBJ2-7, with 8 nucleotides matching TRBD2. With V trimmed by 1 base and J by 3 bases, 6 bases remained unmatched. The length of the CDR3 is 15 residues. The V gene's germline CDR1 is SGHRS and CDR2 YFSETQ.

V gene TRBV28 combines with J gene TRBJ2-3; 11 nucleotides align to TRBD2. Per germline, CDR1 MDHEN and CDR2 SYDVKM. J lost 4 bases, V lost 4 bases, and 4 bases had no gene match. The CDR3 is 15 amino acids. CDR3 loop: CASSSQGLAADTQYF. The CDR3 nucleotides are TGTGCCAGCAGTTCCCAGGGACTAGCGGCAGATACGCAGTATTTT.

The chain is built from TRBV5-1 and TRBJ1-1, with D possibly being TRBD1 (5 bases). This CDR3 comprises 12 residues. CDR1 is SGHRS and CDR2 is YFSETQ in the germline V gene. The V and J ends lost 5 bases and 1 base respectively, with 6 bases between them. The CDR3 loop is CASSRGNTEAFF. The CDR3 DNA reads TGCGCCAGCAGTAGGGGGAACACTGAAGCTTTCTTT.

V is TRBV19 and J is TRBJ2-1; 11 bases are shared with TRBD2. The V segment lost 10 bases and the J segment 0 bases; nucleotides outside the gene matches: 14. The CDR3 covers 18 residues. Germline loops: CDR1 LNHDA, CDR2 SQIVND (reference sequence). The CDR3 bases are TGTGCCACCCTGACCGGGACTAGCGGCCAAAGCTCCTACAATGAGCAGTTCTTC. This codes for CATLTGTSGQSSYNEQFF.

This CDR3 reads CASSIRRSTEAFF. Written as DNA, the CDR3 is TGTGCCAGTAGTATAAGAAGGAGCACTGAAGCTTTCTTT. This chain uses TRBV19 with TRBJ1-1; D is unresolved. The CDR3 length is 13 residues. Trimming cost V 2 bases and J 4 bases, with 8 bases left between them. The germline CDR1 and CDR2 sequences are LNHDA and SQIVND (reference sequence).

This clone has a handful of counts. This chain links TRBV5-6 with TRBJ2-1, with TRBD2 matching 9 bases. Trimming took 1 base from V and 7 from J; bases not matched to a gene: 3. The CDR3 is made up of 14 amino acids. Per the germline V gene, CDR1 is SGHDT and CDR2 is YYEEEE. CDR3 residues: CASSLILAGNEQFF. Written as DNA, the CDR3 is TGTGCCAGCAGCTTGATCCTAGCGGGAAATGAGCAGTTCTTC.

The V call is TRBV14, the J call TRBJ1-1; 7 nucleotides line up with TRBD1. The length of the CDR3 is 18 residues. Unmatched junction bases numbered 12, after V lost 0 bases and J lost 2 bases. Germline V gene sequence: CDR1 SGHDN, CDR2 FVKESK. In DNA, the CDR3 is TGTGCCAGCAGCCAAGATGGACTAAGACAGGGAAGAAACACTGAAGCTTTCTTT. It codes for CASSQDGLRQGRNTEAFF.

The CDR3 region has the DNA TGTGCCAGCAGCCAAGATCTGGCGGGAGGCTACGAGCAGTACTTC. Protein product: CASSQDLAGGYEQYF. The rearrangement uses TRBV4-2 and TRBJ2-7; TRBD2 matches at 8 bases. Losses at the gene ends were 0 bases for V and 3 bases for J; bases not matched to a gene: 4. The germline V gene encodes CDR1 LGHNA and CDR2 YNFKEQ. This CDR3 has 15 amino acids.